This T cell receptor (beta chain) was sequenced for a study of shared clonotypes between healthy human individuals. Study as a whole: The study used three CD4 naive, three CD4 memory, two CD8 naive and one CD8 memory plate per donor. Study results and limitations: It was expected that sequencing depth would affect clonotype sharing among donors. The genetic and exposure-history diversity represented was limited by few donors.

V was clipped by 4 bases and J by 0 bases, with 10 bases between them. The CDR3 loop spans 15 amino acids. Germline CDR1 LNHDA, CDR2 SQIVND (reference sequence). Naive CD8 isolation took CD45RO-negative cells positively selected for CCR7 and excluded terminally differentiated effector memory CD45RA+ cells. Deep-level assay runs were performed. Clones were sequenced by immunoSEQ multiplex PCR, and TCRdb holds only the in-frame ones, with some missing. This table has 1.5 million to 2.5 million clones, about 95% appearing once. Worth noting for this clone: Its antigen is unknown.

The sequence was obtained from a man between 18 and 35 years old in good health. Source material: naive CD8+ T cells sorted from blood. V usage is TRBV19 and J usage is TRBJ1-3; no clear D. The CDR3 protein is CASSRGATSGNTIYF. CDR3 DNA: TGTGCCAGTAGTAGGGGAGCGACCTCTGGAAACACCATATATTTT. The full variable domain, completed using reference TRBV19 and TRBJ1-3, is DGGITQSPKYLFRKEGQNVTLSCEQNLNHDAMYWYRQDPGQGLRLIYYSQIVNDFQKGDIAEGYSVSREKKESFPLTVTSAQKNPTAFYLCASSRGATSGNTIYFGEGSWLTVV.